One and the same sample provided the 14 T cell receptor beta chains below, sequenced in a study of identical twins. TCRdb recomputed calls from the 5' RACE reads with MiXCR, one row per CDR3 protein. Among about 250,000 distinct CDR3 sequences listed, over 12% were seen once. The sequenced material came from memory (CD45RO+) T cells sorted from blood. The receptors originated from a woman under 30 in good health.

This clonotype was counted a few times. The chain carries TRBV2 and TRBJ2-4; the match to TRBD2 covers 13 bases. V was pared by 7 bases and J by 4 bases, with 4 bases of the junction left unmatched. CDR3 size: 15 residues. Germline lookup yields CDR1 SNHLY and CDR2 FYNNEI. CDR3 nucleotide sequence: TGTGCCAGCACCAGGACTAGCGGGGGTAAAAACATTCAGTACTTC. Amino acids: CASTRTSGGKNIQYF.

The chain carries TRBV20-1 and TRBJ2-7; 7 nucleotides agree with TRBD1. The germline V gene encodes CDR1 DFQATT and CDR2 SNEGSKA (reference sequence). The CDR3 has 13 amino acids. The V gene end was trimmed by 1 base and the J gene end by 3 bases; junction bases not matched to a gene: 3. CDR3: CSARGHRGYEQYF. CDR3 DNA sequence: TGCAGTGCTAGAGGCCACAGGGGCTACGAGCAGTACTTC.

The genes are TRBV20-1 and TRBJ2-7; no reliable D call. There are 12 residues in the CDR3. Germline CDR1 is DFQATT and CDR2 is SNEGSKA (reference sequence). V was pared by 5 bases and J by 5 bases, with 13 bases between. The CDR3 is CSADSRQHEQYF. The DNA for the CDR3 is TGCAGTGCTGACTCTAGGCAACACGAGCAGTACTTC.

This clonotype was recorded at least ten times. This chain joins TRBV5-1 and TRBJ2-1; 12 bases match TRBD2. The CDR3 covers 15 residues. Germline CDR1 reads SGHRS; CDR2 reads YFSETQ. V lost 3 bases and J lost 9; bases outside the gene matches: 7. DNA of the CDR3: TGCGCCAGCAGCTCCCTAGCGGGAGGGCCCGGTGAGCAGTTCTTC. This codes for CASSSLAGGPGEQFF.

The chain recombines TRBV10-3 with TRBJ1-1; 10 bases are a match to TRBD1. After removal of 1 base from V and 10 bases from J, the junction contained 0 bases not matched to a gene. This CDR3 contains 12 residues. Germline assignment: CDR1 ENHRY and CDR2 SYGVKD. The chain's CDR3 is CAISEWTGGAFF. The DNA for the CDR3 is TGTGCCATCAGTGAGTGGACAGGGGGAGCTTTCTTT.

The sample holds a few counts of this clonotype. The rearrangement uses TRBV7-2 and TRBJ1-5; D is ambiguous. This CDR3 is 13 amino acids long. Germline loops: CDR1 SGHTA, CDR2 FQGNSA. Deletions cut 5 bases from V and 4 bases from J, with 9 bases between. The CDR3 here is CASSERRNQPQHF. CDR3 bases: TGTGCCAGCAGCGAGCGGAGAAATCAGCCCCAGCATTTT.

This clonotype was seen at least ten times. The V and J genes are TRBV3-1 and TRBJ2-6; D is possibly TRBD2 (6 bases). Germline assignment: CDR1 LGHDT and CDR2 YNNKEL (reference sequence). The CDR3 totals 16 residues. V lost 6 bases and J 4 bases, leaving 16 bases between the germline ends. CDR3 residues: CASRPTSFSGANVLTF. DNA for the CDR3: TGTGCCAGCAGGCCGACTAGTTTTTCCGGGGCCAACGTCCTGACTTTC.

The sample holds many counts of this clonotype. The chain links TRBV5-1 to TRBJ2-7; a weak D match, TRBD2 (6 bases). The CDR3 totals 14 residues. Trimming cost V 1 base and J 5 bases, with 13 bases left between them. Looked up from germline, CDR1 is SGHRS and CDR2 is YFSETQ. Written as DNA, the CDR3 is TGCGCCAGCAGCTTGATGGGGGGTGTGGACGAGCAGTACTTC. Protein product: CASSLMGGVDEQYF.

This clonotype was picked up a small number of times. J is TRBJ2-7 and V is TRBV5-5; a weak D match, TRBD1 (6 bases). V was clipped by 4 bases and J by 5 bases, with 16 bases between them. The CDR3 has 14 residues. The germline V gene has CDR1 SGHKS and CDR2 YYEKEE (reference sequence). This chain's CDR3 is CASSLMGASNEQYF. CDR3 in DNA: TGTGCCAGCAGCCTTATGGGGGCCTCAAACGAGCAGTACTTC.

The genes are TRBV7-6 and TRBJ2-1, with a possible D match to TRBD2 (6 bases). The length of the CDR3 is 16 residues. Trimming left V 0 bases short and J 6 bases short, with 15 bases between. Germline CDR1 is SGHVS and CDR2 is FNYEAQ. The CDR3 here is CASSLAQVAETNEQFF. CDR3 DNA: TGTGCCAGCAGCTTAGCCCAGGTAGCGGAGACCAATGAGCAGTTCTTC.

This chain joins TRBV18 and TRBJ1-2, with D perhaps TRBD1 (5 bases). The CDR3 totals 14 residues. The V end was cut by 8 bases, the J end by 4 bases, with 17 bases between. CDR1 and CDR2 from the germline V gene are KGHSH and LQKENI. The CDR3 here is CASTLDTQGYGYTF. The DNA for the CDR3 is TGTGCCAGCACGTTGGACACCCAGGGCTATGGCTACACCTTC.

The DNA of the CDR3 is TGTGCCAGCAGCTTAATGGCGTTAGCGGGGAGCACAGATACGCAGTATTTT. Translation gives CASSLMALAGSTDTQYF. The chain couples TRBV7-3 to TRBJ2-3; 8 nucleotides match TRBD2. The length of the CDR3 is 17 residues. Germline V gene sequence: CDR1 SGHTA, CDR2 FQGTGA. Trimming took 1 base from V and 0 from J; bases not matched to a gene: 6.

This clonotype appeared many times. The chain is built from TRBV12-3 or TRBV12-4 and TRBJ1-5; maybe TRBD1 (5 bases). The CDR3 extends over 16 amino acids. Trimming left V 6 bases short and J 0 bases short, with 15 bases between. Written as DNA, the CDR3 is TGTGCCAGCAGGATGGGGCCTATCTATAGCAATCAGCCCCAGCATTTT. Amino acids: CASRMGPIYSNQPQHF.

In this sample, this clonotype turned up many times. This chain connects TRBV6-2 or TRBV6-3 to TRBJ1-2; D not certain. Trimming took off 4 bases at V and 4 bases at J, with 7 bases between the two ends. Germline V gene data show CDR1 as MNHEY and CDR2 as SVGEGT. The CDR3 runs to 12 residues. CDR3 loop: CASSFTVYGYTF. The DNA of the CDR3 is TGTGCCAGCAGTTTTACAGTCTATGGCTACACCTTC.